This passage covers 25 T cell receptor beta chains from one sample sequenced in a study of cytomegalovirus exposure and HLA in healthy donors. Vbeta (60) and Jbeta (13) primers were used in the PCR. Produced via immunoSEQ multiplex PCR; TCRdb's table is partial and in-frame only. Among roughly 200,000 clones, 83% were seen once, and the ten largest hold over 1.5%. Input material: PBMCs. These receptors were collected from a man aged 35-49 years in good health and CMV-seropositive.

The chain combines TRBV5-5 with TRBJ1-5; 10 nucleotides match TRBD1. Germline loops: CDR1 SGHKS, CDR2 YYEKEE (reference sequence). CDR3 length equals 13 residues. The junction had 4 bases not matched to a gene; V was cut back by 6 bases and J by 7 bases. The CDR3 sequence is CASTRDRGQPQHF. DNA for the CDR3: TGTGCCAGCACCCGGGACAGGGGCCAGCCCCAGCATTTT.

The rearrangement uses TRBV6-6 and TRBJ1-1, with a possible D match to TRBD1 (5 bases). Trimming shortened V by 9 bases and J by 1 base, and 15 bases separated the two germline ends. Germline values: CDR1 MNHNY, CDR2 SVGAGI (reference sequence). The CDR3 is 14 residues long. The CDR3 nucleotides read TGTGCCAGTACCTCGGGGAGGGGGAACACTGAAGCTTTCTTT. It codes for CASTSGRGNTEAFF.

The chain uses TRBV27 and TRBJ1-2, with D unclear. The CDR3 contains 15 residues. The germline V and J ends were trimmed by 3 bases and 4 bases, with 15 bases remaining between them. The germline gives CDR1 MNHEY, CDR2 SMNVEV (reference sequence). Here the CDR3 DNA reads TGTGCCAGCAGTTTTTCCCCGGGGTCCTTCTATGGCTACACCTTC. Its protein product is CASSFSPGSFYGYTF.

The chain combines TRBV9 with TRBJ1-2; no reliable D call. From germline, CDR1 is SGDLS and CDR2 YYNGEE. The V end lost 3 bases, the J end lost 6 bases, and 21 bases lay between the germline ends. The CDR3 loop spans 16 amino acids. The CDR3 sequence is CASSGPGSKRPNGYTF. CDR3 in DNA: TGTGCCAGCAGCGGGCCCGGGTCAAAAAGGCCTAATGGCTACACCTTC. The full variable domain, with the rest looked up from reference TRBV9 and TRBJ1-2, is DSGVTQTPKHLITATGQRVTLRCSPRSGDLSVYWYQQSLDQGLQFLIQYYNGEERAKGNILERFSAQQFPDLHSELNLSSLELGDSALYFCASSGPGSKRPNGYTFGSGTRLTVV.

As regards this clone: Other DNA variants within this sample encode the same CDR3. This chain uses TRBV5-1 with TRBJ2-3; tentative D call: TRBD1 (6 bases). The CDR3 sequence is 13 residues long. Germline assignment: CDR1 SGHRS and CDR2 YFSETQ. V was shortened by 2 bases and J by 4 bases, with 8 bases between the two germline ends. The CDR3 here is CASSLQGSDTQYF. The CDR3 DNA sequence: TGCGCCAGCAGCTTACAGGGCTCAGATACGCAGTATTTT. The full variable domain, in which reference TRBV5-1 and TRBJ2-3 provide the parts outside the CDR3, is KAGVTQTPRYLIKTRGQQVTLSCSPISGHRSVSWYQQTPGQGLQFLFEYFSETQRNKGNFPGRFSGRQFSNSRSEMNVSTLELGDSALYLCASSLQGSDTQYFGPGTRLTVL.

DNA for the CDR3: TGTGCCAGCAGCTTAGCTTCAGTGGCTGGAAACACCATATATTTT. Amino acid sequence: CASSLASVAGNTIYF. The chain recombines TRBV7-8 with TRBJ1-3; D gene uncertain. This CDR3 region has 15 residues. The germline V gene has CDR1 SGHVS and CDR2 FQNEAQ. V was clipped by 0 bases and J by 2 bases, with 8 bases between them. Supplemented by reference TRBV7-8 and TRBJ1-3, the full variable domain reads GAGVSQSPRYKVAKRGQDVALRCDPISGHVSLFWYQQALGQGPEFLTYFQNEAQLDKSGLPSDRFFAERPEGSVSTLKIQRTQQEDSAVYLCASSLASVAGNTIYFGEGSWLTVV.

V and J are TRBV9 and TRBJ1-2; possible D gene TRBD1, 5 bases. Deletions cut 4 bases from V and 5 bases from J, with 15 bases between. The CDR3 is 14 residues long. Germline assignment: CDR1 SGDLS and CDR2 YYNGEE. For the CDR3, the DNA is TGTGCCAGCAGCCCCACTCTAGGGGTGTATGGCTACACCTTC. This gives the protein CASSPTLGVYGYTF.

The chain has TRBV6-4 and TRBJ2-2; 9 bases are a match to TRBD1. The V gene end was trimmed by 8 bases and the J gene end by 7 bases; junction bases not matched to a gene: 5. This CDR3 region has 13 residues. CDR1 MRHNA and CDR2 SNTAGT come from the germline V gene. The CDR3 coding sequence is TGTGCCAGCCGGGGGACAGGGAACGGGGAGCTGTTTTTT. Its translation: CASRGTGNGELFF.

The chain combines TRBV27 with TRBJ2-2; D unclear. The length of the CDR3 is 13 residues. Germline V gives CDR1 MNHEY, CDR2 SMNVEV (reference sequence). V lost 5 bases and J 1 base, leaving 5 bases between the germline ends. The CDR3 sequence is CASSPLNTGELFF. The CDR3 DNA reads TGTGCCAGCAGTCCCCTGAACACCGGGGAGCTGTTTTTT.

The chain has TRBV7-8 and TRBJ1-5; tentative D call: TRBD1 (5 bases). V was clipped by 5 bases and J by 5 bases, with 13 bases between them. Germline CDR1 SGHVS, CDR2 FQNEAQ. This CDR3 region has 14 residues. The CDR3, as DNA: TGTGCCAGCAGCATCAGGGTAGGGGATCAGCCCCAGCATTTT. As protein: CASSIRVGDQPQHF.

As regards this clone: The sample contains more than one DNA sequence encoding this CDR3. The chain carries TRBV28 and TRBJ2-7; TRBD1 matches at 9 bases. Germline values: CDR1 MDHEN, CDR2 SYDVKM. Unmatched junction bases numbered 8, after V lost 5 bases and J lost 3 bases. This CDR3 has 15 residues. The CDR3 region is CASSPPGTGSYEQYF. The CDR3 region has the DNA TGTGCCAGCAGTCCTCCCGGGACAGGGAGCTACGAGCAGTACTTC.

V gene TRBV29-1 combines with J gene TRBJ2-5; no reliable D call. Germline loops: CDR1 SQVTM, CDR2 ANQGSEA. V was cut by 5 bases and J by 4 bases, with 11 bases left in between. The CDR3 loop spans 12 amino acids. CDR3 sequence: CSVKASAETQYF. CDR3 sequence (DNA): TGCAGCGTTAAAGCGAGCGCAGAGACCCAGTACTTC.

The V call is TRBV28, the J call TRBJ1-5, with 9 positions matching TRBD1. The CDR3 totals 15 residues. V dropped 2 bases and J dropped 7; count of bases not matched to a gene: 6. CDR1 is MDHEN, CDR2 SYDVKM, per germline. The chain's CDR3 is CASSLGGTGRQPQHF. The CDR3 DNA reads TGTGCCAGCAGTTTAGGAGGGACAGGGCGACAGCCCCAGCATTTT.

The chain combines TRBV6-6 with TRBJ1-1; D not resolved. V was pared by 2 bases and J by 4 bases, with 14 bases between. Germline V lookup: CDR1 MNHNY, CDR2 SVGAGI (reference sequence). This CDR3 contains 15 residues. The CDR3: CASSYGGSSGTEAFF. As DNA, the CDR3 is TGTGCCAGCAGTTACGGAGGCAGCTCTGGCACTGAAGCTTTCTTT.

This clone appeared a few times. The chain combines TRBV11-2 with TRBJ1-1; D is possibly TRBD1 (5 bases). Germline assignment: CDR1 SGHAT and CDR2 FQNNGV. V shed 5 bases and J shed 6 bases, with 13 bases lying between them. There are 13 residues in the CDR3. DNA of the CDR3: TGTGCCAGCAGCATTGGTAGCAGGGCTGAAGCTTTCTTT. Its protein product is CASSIGSRAEAFF.

The chain carries TRBV18 and TRBJ2-1; 9 nucleotides agree with TRBD1. The ends lost 6 bases at V and 7 bases at J; junction bases unmatched: 16. The CDR3 has 17 amino acids. Looked up from germline, CDR1 is KGHSH and CDR2 is LQKENI. This CDR3 reads CASSLTSSGTGSNEQFF. Here the CDR3 DNA reads TGTGCCAGCTCGCTCACATCATCCGGGACAGGGAGTAATGAGCAGTTCTTC.

The V gene is TRBV18, the J gene TRBJ1-5; 8 bases align to TRBD1. The CDR3 is 16 residues long. Trimming at V came to 3 bases and at J to 3 bases, leaving 7 bases not matched to a gene. Germline CDR1 reads KGHSH; CDR2 reads LQKENI. In DNA form, the CDR3 reads TGTGCCAGCTCACCTTCGGACAGGGCCCTCAATCAGCCCCAGCATTTT. Protein: CASSPSDRALNQPQHF.

The chain couples TRBV6-1 to TRBJ1-1, with D possibly matching TRBD1 (6 bases). The CDR3 spans 15 residues. Trimming removed 2 bases at V and 1 base at J, with 11 bases between. CDR1 and CDR2 (germline): MNHNS, SASEGT. CDR3 in DNA: TGTGCCAGCAGTGAAAGGGGCAGGGGGAACACTGAAGCTTTCTTT. Its protein product is CASSERGRGNTEAFF.

The chain recombines TRBV28 with TRBJ1-1, with no clear D. Germline V gene sequence: CDR1 MDHEN, CDR2 SYDVKM. Trimming took 10 bases from V and 1 from J, leaving 10 bases between them. This CDR3 has 12 residues. CDR3 sequence: CATQRRNTEAFF. The CDR3 region has the DNA TGTGCCACCCAACGGAGGAACACTGAAGCTTTCTTT.

The V call is TRBV25-1, the J call TRBJ2-1; D might be TRBD1 (6 bases). The germline V gene encodes CDR1 MGHDK and CDR2 SYGVNS. V was pared by 4 bases and J by 7 bases, with 14 bases between. The CDR3 runs 14 residues. DNA for the CDR3: TGTGCCAGCAGTGTCAGGGGTACTAGGAATGAGCAGTTCTTC. The encoded protein is CASSVRGTRNEQFF.

The sample holds a few counts of this clone. The CDR3 DNA reads TGTGCCAGCAGTGAGGAGTTGGGCACTGAAGCTTTCTTT. Translated: CASSEELGTEAFF. The chain links TRBV25-1 to TRBJ1-1, with unresolved D. The CDR3 contains 13 residues. V dropped 3 bases and J dropped 4 bases, with 9 bases sitting between them. The V gene's germline CDR1 is MGHDK and CDR2 SYGVNS.

This clone showed up just once. This chain connects TRBV14 to TRBJ2-3; perhaps TRBD1 as D (6 bases). The CDR3 has 12 amino acids. CDR1 and CDR2 (germline): SGHDN, FVKESK. Trimming pared 4 bases from V and 11 bases from J, leaving 13 bases between. The CDR3 sequence: CASSPRMDRQYF. CDR3 DNA sequence: TGTGCCAGCAGCCCACGTATGGACAGGCAGTATTTT.

The V gene is TRBV7-8, the J gene TRBJ2-3; D may be TRBD2 (5 bases). Trimming stripped 3 bases from V and 4 bases from J, with 26 bases between. The CDR3 runs 19 residues. Germline V gene sequence: CDR1 SGHVS, CDR2 FQNEAQ. The CDR3 nucleotides are TGTGCCAGCAGCTTTTTGGGTACGGCTAGCATTGATATATCAGATACGCAGTATTTT. It yields the protein CASSFLGTASIDISDTQYF.

This chain uses TRBV4-2 with TRBJ1-5, with D possibly matching TRBD1 (6 bases). Per germline, CDR1 LGHNA and CDR2 YNFKEQ. The CDR3 runs 17 residues. Trimming left V 3 bases short and J 3 bases short, with 18 bases between. The CDR3 protein is CASSQGQQGLVNQPQHF. CDR3 sequence (DNA): TGTGCCAGCAGCCAGGGGCAACAGGGCCTCGTCAATCAGCCCCAGCATTTT.

This rearrangement joins TRBV10-3 to TRBJ1-2; tentative D call: TRBD1 (5 bases). The V gene's germline CDR1 is ENHRY and CDR2 SYGVKD. Trimming took off 0 bases at V and 3 bases at J, with 11 bases between the two ends. The CDR3 is made up of 15 amino acids. The CDR3 loop is CAISESIGGDYGYTF. CDR3 nucleotides: TGTGCCATCAGTGAGTCGATCGGAGGGGACTATGGCTACACCTTC.